These 7 T cell receptor beta chains originate from one sample sequenced in a study of T cell changes during pregnancy in multiple sclerosis. This table comes from immunoSEQ multiplex PCR, and its TCRdb copy is limited to in-frame clones, with some not included. The table shows tens of thousands of clones, with 91% occurring only once. The sequenced sample was peripheral blood, obtained in the third trimester of pregnancy. The receptors come from a female donor in good health, enrolled as a control in a pregnancy study.

The gene calls are TRBV12-5 and TRBJ1-1, with D possibly TRBD1 on 5 matching bases. Trimming took 3 bases from V and 4 from J, leaving 18 bases between them. The germline CDR1 and CDR2 sequences are LGHNT and FRNRAP. CDR3 length: 16 residues. The CDR3 reads CASGFLLGGERTEAFF. The CDR3 DNA reads TGTGCTAGTGGTTTCCTCCTCGGGGGAGAGCGCACTGAAGCTTTCTTT. The variable domain in full, with the rest retrieved from reference TRBV12-5 and TRBJ1-1, is DARVTQTPRHKVTEMGQEVTMRCQPILGHNTVFWYRQTMMQGLELLAYFRNRAPLDDSGMPKDRFSAEMPDATLATLKIQPSEPRDSAVYFCASGFLLGGERTEAFFGQGTRLTVV.

CDR3 region: CASSRQQGAYEQYF. CDR3 sequence (DNA): TGTGCCAGCAGTCGACAACAGGGGGCCTACGAGCAGTACTTC. The rearrangement uses TRBV6-1 and TRBJ2-7; 8 nucleotides align to TRBD1. Per the germline V gene, CDR1 is MNHNS and CDR2 is SASEGT. The CDR3 has 14 amino acids. Trimming cost V 5 bases and J 2 bases; bases outside gene matches: 5.

This chain joins TRBV19 and TRBJ1-5; D possibly corresponds to TRBD1 (6 bases). V was clipped by 5 bases and J by 7 bases, with 18 bases between them. CDR1 is LNHDA and CDR2 is SQIVND in the germline V gene (reference sequence). The CDR3 is 15 amino acids. For the CDR3, the DNA is TGTGCCAGTAGTGCCCCTCCAGGGGTCTTACAGCCCCAGCATTTT. Its translation is CASSAPPGVLQPQHF.

The genes are TRBV5-1 and TRBJ2-7; D is perhaps TRBD1 (5 bases). CDR3 size: 16 residues. V was trimmed by 5 bases and J by 1 base, leaving 19 bases between them. Germline-derived CDR1 and CDR2 are SGHRS and YFSETQ. The CDR3 nucleotides are TGCGCCAGCAGGCTGGGGCAGGACATCCTATCCTACGAGCAGTACTTC. Its translation is CASRLGQDILSYEQYF.

The gene calls are TRBV28 and TRBJ1-1; 8 bases map to TRBD1. The CDR3 has 14 residues. The germline CDR1 and CDR2 sequences are MDHEN and SYDVKM. V shed 8 bases and J 4 bases; nucleotides not matched to a gene: 9. The DNA for the CDR3 is TGTGCCAGCCACGACAGGGGATTTTTCACTGAAGCTTTCTTT. Translated, it gives CASHDRGFFTEAFF.

The chain recombines TRBV5-4 with TRBJ1-1, with unresolved D. V dropped 4 bases and J dropped 2 bases, with 15 bases sitting between them. The CDR3 length is 15 residues. Germline-derived CDR1 and CDR2 are SGHNT and YYREEE (reference sequence). CDR3 sequence: CASSAFPVANTEAFF. Here the CDR3 DNA reads TGTGCCAGCAGCGCCTTCCCGGTAGCCAACACTGAAGCTTTCTTT.

The chain is built from TRBV7-2 and TRBJ2-7; the D is unclear. The CDR3 is 11 amino acids. The V and J ends lost 3 bases and 5 bases respectively, with 5 bases between them. CDR1 and CDR2 (germline): SGHTA, FQGNSA. CDR3 region: CASSLVDEQYF. As DNA, the CDR3 is TGTGCCAGCAGCTTGGTAGACGAGCAGTACTTC. The variable domain in full, completed from reference TRBV7-2 and TRBJ2-7, reads GAGVSQSPSNKVTEKGKDVELRCDPISGHTALYWYRQSLGQGLEFLIYFQGNSAPDKSGLPSDRFSAERTGGSVSTLTIQRTQQEDSAVYLCASSLVDEQYFGPGTRLTVT.